These 18 T cell receptor beta chains originate from one sample sequenced in a study of patients and donors after allogeneic stem cell transplantation (dated by TCRdb to 2020 to 2022). Libraries were built with RT-PCR. Sequenced using a NextSeq 550. TCRdb reprocessing: public reads trimmed at Q25 with fastp, clones called with MiXCR, in-frame beta chains kept. When rows share a CDR3 protein, they turn into one entry using the most common DNA and genes. The sample table records about a million distinct CDR3 sequences; 18% of these occur just once. The ten largest clonotypes hold about 6% of the sample. Sequencing used blood, either unsorted or a sorted T cell fraction (not recorded which). The receptors derive from a human donor who was either an allogeneic HSCT recipient or a stem cell or donor lymphocyte infusion donor (not recorded which). It is not recorded whose cells these are; they may come from a transplant donor.

This chain connects TRBV7-2 to TRBJ2-5; D remains unclear. The CDR3 is made up of 14 amino acids. Trimming removed 1 base from V and 9 bases from J, with 15 bases in between. Per germline, CDR1 SGHTA and CDR2 FQGNSA. The DNA for the CDR3 is TGTGCCAGCAGCTTAGGACTCTCCGGTGGGGCCCAGTACTTC. Its translation: CASSLGLSGGAQYF.

This clonotype was detected only a few times. This sequence joins TRBV6-1 and TRBJ2-5; 8 bases agree with TRBD2. Germline CDR1 and CDR2: MNHNS and SASEGT. CDR3 size: 13 residues. With V trimmed by 7 bases and J by 5 bases, 6 bases remained unmatched. This CDR3 reads CASTRAGVETQYF. For the CDR3, the DNA is TGTGCCAGCACTAGAGCGGGGGTGGAGACCCAGTACTTC.

The table lists this clonotype with a few counts. This chain uses TRBV12-5 with TRBJ2-1, with 7 nucleotides matching TRBD2. The CDR3 runs to 18 residues. Trimming took 0 bases from V and 6 from J; bases not matched to a gene: 14. The germline V gene encodes CDR1 LGHNT and CDR2 FRNRAP. Here the CDR3 DNA reads TGTGCTAGTGGTTTGGTACTAGGGCTAGCGGAAACTCTCAATGAGCAGTTCTTC. Protein: CASGLVLGLAETLNEQFF.

This clonotype has only a few counts. The gene calls are TRBV5-1 and TRBJ2-3; D is unresolved. The CDR3 has 15 residues. Trimming took off 0 bases at V and 2 bases at J, with 10 bases between the two ends. CDR1 is SGHRS, CDR2 YFSETQ, per germline. The CDR3 protein is CASSLDSPITDTQYF. CDR3 bases: TGCGCCAGCAGCTTGGACTCGCCCATCACAGATACGCAGTATTTT.

J is TRBJ2-5 and V is TRBV20-1; 11 bases align to TRBD2. This CDR3 comprises 14 residues. The germline V gene encodes CDR1 DFQATT and CDR2 SNEGSKA (reference sequence). V gave up 1 base and J gave up 5 bases; unmatched junction bases: 3. CDR3 DNA sequence: TGCAGTGCTAGAGTAGCGGGGGGGCGTGAGACCCAGTACTTC. Translating it yields CSARVAGGRETQYF.

V and J are TRBV20-1 and TRBJ2-1; D gene unclear. V gave up 0 bases and J gave up 2 bases, with 14 bases separating them. The CDR3 covers 16 residues. CDR1 is DFQATT and CDR2 is SNEGSKA in the germline V gene (reference sequence). CDR3 loop: CSARDSSLVAYNEQFF. CDR3 DNA sequence: TGCAGTGCTAGAGACTCGAGTCTTGTCGCCTACAATGAGCAGTTCTTC.

In this sample, this clonotype turned up a few times. The chain employs TRBV4-1 and TRBJ2-5; unclear D gene. Germline loops: CDR1 MGHRA, CDR2 YSYEKL. The CDR3 is made up of 13 amino acids. Trimming left V 3 bases short and J 5 bases short, with 10 bases between. The CDR3 is CASSQTKGETQYF. The CDR3 DNA reads TGCGCCAGCAGCCAGACCAAGGGTGAGACCCAGTACTTC.

This clonotype was counted only a few times. V is TRBV12-3 or TRBV12-4 and J is TRBJ1-1, with 9 bases identical to TRBD1. The CDR3 runs 15 residues. The junction had 9 bases not matched to a gene; V was cut back by 6 bases and J by 4 bases. The CDR3 DNA sequence: TGTGCCAGCAGACGGGACAGGGTTCTACCCACTGAAGCTTTCTTT. It translates to CASRRDRVLPTEAFF.

The chain joins TRBV7-2 to TRBJ1-5, with D perhaps TRBD1 (6 bases). V lost 5 bases and J lost 3, with 14 bases in between. CDR3 length equals 15 residues. The germline V gene has CDR1 SGHTA and CDR2 FQGNSA. The CDR3 bases are TGTGCCAGCAGCGAAGGGACACGTGTCAATCAGCCCCAGCATTTT. It yields the protein CASSEGTRVNQPQHF.

The chain recombines TRBV7-2 with TRBJ2-3; 11 bases match TRBD2. J was trimmed by 2 bases and V by 5 bases; bases with no gene match: 6. This CDR3 contains 16 residues. Per the germline V gene, CDR1 is SGHTA and CDR2 is FQGNSA. CDR3 region: CASSPIAGGHTDTQYF. In DNA, the CDR3 is TGTGCCAGCAGCCCTATAGCGGGGGGGCACACAGATACGCAGTATTTT.

V and J are TRBV5-6 and TRBJ2-7; 7 bases align to TRBD1. This CDR3 comprises 15 residues. V dropped 0 bases and J dropped 3; count of bases not matched to a gene: 6. CDR1 is SGHDT and CDR2 is YYEEEE in the germline V gene. The CDR3 DNA reads as TGTGCCAGCAGCTTGGGAGGGGGCTTGGTCTACGAGCAGTACTTC. Encoded protein: CASSLGGGLVYEQYF.

This clonotype was observed many times. The chain has TRBV5-1 and TRBJ2-3; 7 positions match TRBD2. Looked up from germline, CDR1 is SGHRS and CDR2 is YFSETQ. With 4 bases clipped from V and 4 bases from J, the junction kept 9 bases outside the gene matches. The CDR3 totals 15 residues. For the CDR3, the DNA is TGCGCCAGCAGCCCTTCGGCGGGAGTGGCAGATACGCAGTATTTT. Amino acid sequence: CASSPSAGVADTQYF.

The J gene is TRBJ1-2, the V gene TRBV6-5; TRBD1 is a possible D gene (6 bases). The germline V gene has CDR1 MNHEY and CDR2 SVGAGI. This CDR3 region has 16 residues. With 2 bases removed from V and 3 bases from J, the gap between germline ends came to 16 bases. The CDR3 region has the DNA TGTGCCAGCAGTTACGATTCCGCCAGGGGAGACTATGGCTACACCTTC. Protein product: CASSYDSARGDYGYTF.

This clonotype was counted between two and nine times. This rearrangement joins TRBV2 to TRBJ2-7, with TRBD2 identical over 10 bases. Germline CDR1 and CDR2: SNHLY and FYNNEI. The J segment lost 7 bases and the V segment lost 2 bases, leaving 8 bases of the junction unmatched. There are 15 residues in the CDR3. Here the CDR3 reads CASSEWLAGGSEQYF. The CDR3 DNA follows: TGTGCCAGCAGTGAATGGTTAGCGGGGGGATCGGAGCAGTACTTC.

V and J are TRBV6-1 and TRBJ2-7; 10 bases map to TRBD1. This CDR3 has 15 residues. CDR1 is MNHNS and CDR2 is SASEGT in the germline V gene. Trimming removed 6 bases from V and 12 bases from J; junction bases left unmatched: 17. This CDR3 reads CASRPPGTGDSSWYF. The CDR3 DNA reads TGTGCCAGCAGACCACCCGGGACAGGGGACTCTAGCTGGTACTTC.

This clonotype was found a few times. V is TRBV2 and J is TRBJ2-7, with D maybe TRBD2 (5 bases). Trimming pared 6 bases from V and 0 bases from J, leaving 9 bases between. Germline lookup yields CDR1 SNHLY and CDR2 FYNNEI. The CDR3 contains 13 residues. Here the CDR3 DNA reads TGTGCCAGCAGGAAGGAGGTCTCCTACGAGCAGTACTTC. This codes for CASRKEVSYEQYF.

The CDR3 DNA reads as TGTGCCTGTCGGGATTTCCCCACCGGGGACACTGAAGCTTTCTTT. Protein: CACRDFPTGDTEAFF. J is TRBJ1-1 and V is TRBV19; D unclear. V shed 11 bases and J shed 3 bases, with 22 bases lying between them. CDR1 LNHDA and CDR2 SQIVND come from the germline V gene (reference sequence). The CDR3 loop spans 15 amino acids.

This clonotype occurred a few times. The V and J genes are TRBV20-1 and TRBJ2-3; 9 bases fit TRBD2. The CDR3 loop spans 15 amino acids. Trimming took 3 bases from V and 0 from J; bases not matched to a gene: 4. Per the germline V gene, CDR1 is DFQATT and CDR2 is SNEGSKA (reference sequence). The CDR3 region is CSARSLAGSTDTQYF. DNA of the CDR3: TGCAGTGCTAGGAGCCTAGCGGGGAGCACAGATACGCAGTATTTT.